The 28 T cell receptor beta chains below were found in one sample sequenced in a study of cytomegalovirus exposure and HLA in healthy donors. TCRdb's copy holds only in-frame clones and misses some; the assay was immunoSEQ multiplex PCR. Here the sample spans tens of thousands of clones, approximately 93% being singletons. The sequenced material came from PBMCs. These receptors all come from a woman in her thirties in good health and CMV-seropositive.

The rearrangement joins TRBV7-3 to TRBJ2-1; 11 bases are a match to TRBD2. The CDR3 loop spans 15 amino acids. Losses at the gene ends were 5 bases for V and 5 bases for J; bases not matched to a gene: 5. Germline CDR1 reads SGHTA; CDR2 reads FQGTGA. The CDR3 here is CASSPLAGGHNEQFF. The CDR3 DNA is TGTGCCAGCAGCCCGCTAGCGGGAGGTCACAATGAGCAGTTCTTC.

The J gene is TRBJ1-1, the V gene TRBV28, with D uncertain. V was trimmed by 6 bases and J by 5 bases, leaving 19 bases between them. The length of the CDR3 is 15 residues. The germline CDR1 and CDR2 sequences are MDHEN and SYDVKM. CDR3 sequence: CASRRMKSAVTEAFF. The CDR3 region has the DNA TGTGCCAGCAGGCGGATGAAGTCCGCGGTGACTGAAGCTTTCTTT.

The chain has TRBV2 and TRBJ1-1, with no clear D. Per the germline V gene, CDR1 is SNHLY and CDR2 is FYNNEI. Trimming took 7 bases from V and 7 from J, leaving 7 bases between them. The CDR3 spans 10 residues. In DNA, the CDR3 is TGTGCCAGCACCACATATGAAGCTTTCTTT. It is translated as CASTTYEAFF.

The chain couples TRBV19 to TRBJ2-3, with TRBD1 matching 7 bases. The CDR3 has 15 amino acids. The germline V gene has CDR1 LNHDA and CDR2 SQIVND (reference sequence). J lost 2 bases, V lost 7 bases, and 9 bases had no gene match. CDR3 bases: TGTGCCAGTAATAAACGACAGGGCTCCACAGATACGCAGTATTTT. It codes for CASNKRQGSTDTQYF.

This clone has only one observation. The genes are TRBV19 and TRBJ2-1; maybe TRBD1 (6 bases). Between the trimmed V and J ends, which lost 9 bases and 7 bases, there was a span of 13 bases. CDR3 length equals 12 residues. CDR1 is LNHDA and CDR2 is SQIVND in the germline V gene (reference sequence). In DNA, the CDR3 is TGTGCCAGCGCGACAGGTTTGAATGAGCAGTTCTTC. Its translation: CASATGLNEQFF.

V is TRBV20-1 and J is TRBJ1-2, with 7 bases identical to TRBD1. This CDR3 has 11 amino acids. CDR1 and CDR2 (germline): DFQATT, SNEGSKA (reference sequence). V was clipped by 5 bases and J by 11 bases; unmatched bases: 8. In DNA, the CDR3 is TGCAGTGCTCGGCAGGGGGATCGATACACCTTC. Protein sequence: CSARQGDRYTF.

The V gene is TRBV27, the J gene TRBJ2-6, with D maybe TRBD2 (6 bases). Germline CDR1 reads MNHEY; CDR2 reads SMNVEV (reference sequence). The CDR3 is 15 residues long. V lost 6 bases, J lost 2 bases, and 11 bases lay in between. The CDR3 protein is CASRDPGAGANVLTF. CDR3 nucleotides: TGTGCCAGCAGGGACCCGGGAGCTGGGGCCAACGTCCTGACTTTC.

The V and J genes are TRBV29-1 and TRBJ2-1, with 8 bases identical to TRBD2. The CDR3 loop spans 15 amino acids. Germline CDR1 reads SQVTM; CDR2 reads ANQGSEA. V gave up 4 bases and J gave up 6 bases; unmatched junction bases: 11. The CDR3 sequence is CSVASAGRAANEQFF. CDR3 coding DNA: TGCAGCGTTGCTTCGGCCGGGAGGGCCGCCAATGAGCAGTTCTTC.

CDR3 sequence (DNA): TGTGCCACCACGGCGAGACAGGGTAATGAAAAACTGTTTTTT. It translates to CATTARQGNEKLFF. This chain joins TRBV6-6 and TRBJ1-4, with 7 bases that match TRBD1. CDR1 and CDR2 (germline): MNHNY, SVGAGI (reference sequence). J gave up 4 bases and V 10 bases, and 9 bases lay outside the gene matches. CDR3 length: 14 residues.

The chain uses TRBV5-4 and TRBJ2-3; 7 bases align to TRBD1. This CDR3 spans 15 amino acids. V was pared by 4 bases and J by 3 bases, with 8 bases of the junction left unmatched. CDR1 is SGHNT and CDR2 is YYREEE in the germline V gene (reference sequence). The CDR3 is CASSEQGRRTDTQYF. The CDR3 DNA sequence: TGTGCCAGCAGCGAACAGGGGCGGCGGACAGATACGCAGTATTTT. Full variable domain (outside the CDR3, taken from reference TRBV5-4 and TRBJ2-3): ETGVTQSPTHLIKTRGQQVTLRCSSQSGHNTVSWYQQALGQGPQFIFQYYREEENGRGNFPPRFSGLQFPNYSSELNVNALELDDSALYLCASSEQGRRTDTQYFGPGTRLTVL.

The genes are TRBV4-3 and TRBJ2-4; the match to TRBD1 covers 8 bases. The CDR3 length is 21 residues. Germline CDR1 and CDR2: LGHNA and YSLEER. The V segment lost 0 bases and the J segment 5 bases; nucleotides outside the gene matches: 21. CDR3 bases: TGCGCCAGCAGCCAAGAGGGGGGCCTGGGACAGGAGTTCCCAACAGAAAACATTCAGTACTTC. Amino acid sequence: CASSQEGGLGQEFPTENIQYF.

In this sample, this clone turned up once. The chain uses TRBV30 and TRBJ1-5, with 8 bases matching TRBD1. There are 15 residues in the CDR3. V gave up 2 bases and J gave up 0 bases; unmatched junction bases: 3. Germline lookup yields CDR1 GTSNPN and CDR2 SVGIG (reference sequence). The chain's CDR3 is CAWSFGQGSNQPQHF. In DNA, the CDR3 is TGTGCCTGGAGTTTCGGACAGGGTAGCAATCAGCCCCAGCATTTT.

This sequence joins TRBV6-1 and TRBJ2-3; D call uncertain. Trimming took 8 bases from V and 1 from J, leaving 4 bases between them. CDR1 is MNHNS, CDR2 SASEGT, per germline. CDR3 length: 11 amino acids. CDR3 sequence (DNA): TGTGCCAGCGGCCGCACAGATACGCAGTATTTT. It specifies CASGRTDTQYF.

V and J are TRBV7-2 and TRBJ1-3; 9 bases line up with TRBD1. This CDR3 comprises 15 residues. Germline trimming cut 4 bases from V and 3 bases from J; bases unmatched to any gene: 4. The germline V gene has CDR1 SGHTA and CDR2 FQGNSA. The CDR3 DNA follows: TGTGCCAGCAGCTGGCAGACAGGGGGTGGAAACACCATATATTTT. This gives the protein CASSWQTGGGNTIYF.

The CDR3 loop reads CASSGWDRGFREQYF. CDR3 coding DNA: TGTGCCAGCAGCGGATGGGACAGGGGATTTCGCGAGCAGTACTTC. The gene calls are TRBV7-9 and TRBJ2-7; the match to TRBD1 covers 10 bases. V gave up 5 bases and J gave up 6 bases; unmatched junction bases: 10. CDR1 and CDR2 from the germline V gene are SEHNR and FQNEAQ (reference sequence). The length of the CDR3 is 15 residues.

The chain links TRBV14 to TRBJ2-1; D is unclear. Trimming stripped 4 bases from V and 8 bases from J, with 12 bases between. The germline CDR1 and CDR2 sequences are SGHDN and FVKESK. The CDR3 consists of 13 residues. The CDR3 region has the DNA TGTGCCAGCAGCCTTCAGCGAAAGGATGAGCAGTTCTTC. It specifies CASSLQRKDEQFF.

The chain uses TRBV27 and TRBJ2-1, with 7 bases that match TRBD2. CDR3 length equals 15 residues. In germline, CDR1 is MNHEY, CDR2 SMNVEV (reference sequence). After removal of 6 bases from V and 5 bases from J, the junction contained 10 bases not matched to a gene. The CDR3 is CASRRTQRGNNEQFF. CDR3 sequence (DNA): TGTGCCAGCAGGCGGACCCAGCGGGGAAACAATGAGCAGTTCTTC.

The chain employs TRBV13 and TRBJ1-3; D might be TRBD1 (6 bases). V dropped 3 bases and J dropped 2 bases, with 17 bases sitting between them. The CDR3 has 17 amino acids. Germline V gene lookup returns CDR1 PRHDT and CDR2 FYEKMQ (reference sequence). The CDR3 region has the DNA TGTGCCAGCAGCTTTGTCAGGGGAGAGGCCCCTGGAAACACCATATATTTT. Its protein product is CASSFVRGEAPGNTIYF.

The genes are TRBV4-3 and TRBJ2-1; 7 bases map to TRBD2. The CDR3 totals 15 residues. Germline V gene data show CDR1 as LGHNA and CDR2 as YSLEER. V lost 2 bases, J lost 6 bases, and 7 bases stayed unmatched. CDR3: CASSQWGGSGNEQFF. In nucleotides, the CDR3 is TGCGCCAGCAGCCAATGGGGCGGGAGCGGCAATGAGCAGTTCTTC.

The chain employs TRBV7-2 and TRBJ2-7; D is undetermined. Trimming shortened V by 3 bases and J by 4 bases, and 7 bases separated the two germline ends. CDR3 size: 12 residues. Germline CDR1 reads SGHTA; CDR2 reads FQGNSA. The CDR3 here is CASSFPSYEQYF. In DNA, the CDR3 is TGTGCCAGCAGCTTCCCCTCTTACGAGCAGTACTTC.

The chain carries TRBV6-1 and TRBJ2-6; tentatively, D is TRBD2 (5 bases). This CDR3 is built from 18 residues. V was trimmed by 3 bases and J by 0 bases, leaving 15 bases between them. Germline V gene lookup returns CDR1 MNHNS and CDR2 SASEGT. CDR3 in amino acids: CASSDTSRKYSGANVLTF. The CDR3 DNA follows: TGTGCCAGCAGTGACACTAGTCGCAAGTACTCTGGGGCCAACGTCCTGACTTTC.

This chain links TRBV9 with TRBJ2-7; no clear D gene. The V end lost 3 bases, the J end lost 5 bases, and 6 bases lay between the germline ends. Germline V gene lookup returns CDR1 SGDLS and CDR2 YYNGEE. This CDR3 has 11 amino acids. The CDR3 is CASSAGNEQYF. CDR3 coding DNA: TGTGCCAGCAGCGCCGGTAACGAGCAGTACTTC. Variable domain in full (rest from reference TRBV9 and TRBJ2-7): DSGVTQTPKHLITATGQRVTLRCSPRSGDLSVYWYQQSLDQGLQFLIQYYNGEERAKGNILERFSAQQFPDLHSELNLSSLELGDSALYFCASSAGNEQYFGPGTRLTVT.

This clone was detected once. This chain joins TRBV7-9 and TRBJ2-1; 9 nucleotides agree with TRBD1. The germline gives CDR1 SEHNR, CDR2 FQNEAQ (reference sequence). Trimming cost V 5 bases and J 4 bases; bases outside gene matches: 6. This CDR3 spans 15 amino acids. The CDR3 DNA follows: TGTGCCAGCAGCGTGAGTGGGACAGGGTACAATGAGCAGTTCTTC. This encodes CASSVSGTGYNEQFF.

The chain links TRBV6-5 to TRBJ1-2; possible D gene TRBD1, 6 bases. Trimming removed 6 bases from V and 9 bases from J, with 17 bases in between. Germline V lookup: CDR1 MNHEY, CDR2 SVGAGI. The length of the CDR3 is 13 residues. The CDR3 nucleotides are TGTGCCAGCAGCCGATCACGGGACACTAGCTACACCTTC. Amino acid sequence: CASSRSRDTSYTF.

In DNA form, the CDR3 reads TGCGCCAGCAGCTTGGCCGTCCTGACTAGAGGCACAGATACGCAGTATTTT. Translating gives CASSLAVLTRGTDTQYF. The V and J genes are TRBV5-1 and TRBJ2-3, with a weak D call TRBD2 (6 bases). Germline-derived CDR1 and CDR2 are SGHRS and YFSETQ. The CDR3 runs to 17 residues. V was shortened by 0 bases and J by 1 base, with 15 bases between the two germline ends.

This clone has only one observation. The chain recombines TRBV7-9 with TRBJ2-3, with 8 bases matching TRBD1. The CDR3 covers 15 residues. V lost 5 bases to trimming and J lost 9 bases; unmatched junction nucleotides: 13. Germline CDR1 reads SEHNR; CDR2 reads FQNEAQ (reference sequence). CDR3 sequence: CASSRLGQEKGTQYF. In DNA form, the CDR3 reads TGTGCCAGCAGCCGCTTGGGACAGGAGAAAGGAACGCAGTATTTT.

The V gene is TRBV6-5, the J gene TRBJ2-7; possibly TRBD1 for D (6 bases). Germline V lookup: CDR1 MNHEY, CDR2 SVGAGI. The V and J ends lost 5 bases and 3 bases respectively, with 11 bases between them. CDR3 length: 13 amino acids. In DNA, the CDR3 is TGTGCCAGCAGTCGGACAGCAATCTACGAGCAGTACTTC. Translation gives CASSRTAIYEQYF.

The V and J genes are TRBV6-5 and TRBJ2-7; D is perhaps TRBD2 (5 bases). Germline lookup yields CDR1 MNHEY and CDR2 SVGAGI. CDR3 length equals 15 residues. V was pared by 2 bases and J by 0 bases, with 11 bases between. The CDR3 loop is CASSYTDSSSYEQYF. The CDR3 nucleotides are TGTGCCAGCAGTTACACGGACTCTAGCTCCTACGAGCAGTACTTC.